This T cell receptor beta chain was sequenced during a study of vaccination and CD4 T cells after COVID-19. Researchers used the Oncomine TCR Beta short-read assay to sequence DNA from cultured CD4+ T cells. Using the QIAamp micro DNA kit, genomic DNA was extracted from the CD4+ T cells that had been cultured. From the PCR reads, TCRdb called clonotypes with MiXCR, one entry per CDR3 protein. The sample shows around 26,000 distinct CDR3 sequences, around three fifths of them seen only once. Treatment defined: roughly 10-day PBMC culture with coronavirus spike peptide pools or control peptides (ViraFEST assay). With regard to this clonotype: The antigen is not known.

Germline assignment: CDR1 SGHNT and CDR2 YYREEE (reference sequence). The ends were cut back, 2 bases at V and 4 bases at J, with 15 bases in the middle. The CDR3 covers 15 residues. Specimen: CD4+ T cells from blood, cultured in vitro. The genes are TRBV5-4 and TRBJ1-2; no firm D call. The sequence came from a human donor who had recovered from COVID-19. In DNA form, the CDR3 reads TGTGCCAGCAGCTTAGAGGGAAGGGTTGGCTATGGCTACACCTTC. It specifies CASSLEGRVGYGYTF.